Below, 16 T cell receptor beta chains from the same sample are listed, as sequenced in a study of T cell responses to AZD1222 COVID-19 vaccine. Data came from immunoSEQ multiplex PCR; TCRdb stores just in-frame clones and leaves some out. The data show about 150,000 clones, roughly 89% seen once. Sequences were derived from peripheral blood, sampled 28 days after the second AZD1222 dose. The receptors come from an adult who received the AZD1222 COVID-19 vaccine.

This clone was detected once. The V call is TRBV2, the J call TRBJ2-3; the match to TRBD2 covers 11 bases. V shed 4 bases and J 0 bases; nucleotides not matched to a gene: 0. The CDR3 extends over 15 amino acids. Germline CDR1 reads SNHLY; CDR2 reads FYNNEI. CDR3 sequence: CASSGTSGSTDTQYF. The CDR3 nucleotides read TGTGCCAGCAGTGGGACTAGCGGGAGCACAGATACGCAGTATTTT.

The gene calls are TRBV27 and TRBJ1-2; no clear D. Germline-derived CDR1 and CDR2 are MNHEY and SMNVEV (reference sequence). The germline V and J ends were trimmed by 5 bases and 0 bases, with 10 bases remaining between them. The CDR3 is 14 residues long. The CDR3 nucleotides read TGTGCCAGCAGTCCCACCCCAGCTAACTATGGCTACACCTTC. Its protein product is CASSPTPANYGYTF.

V is TRBV3-1 (or the pseudogene TRBV3-2) and J is TRBJ1-4; unclear D gene. Germline CDR1 and CDR2: LGHDT and YNNKEL (reference sequence). The CDR3 is 14 amino acids. The germline V and J ends were trimmed by 6 bases and 0 bases, with 8 bases remaining between them. CDR3 nucleotides: TGTGCCAGCAGTAGACGGGCAACTAATGAAAAACTGTTTTTT. The encoded protein is CASSRRATNEKLFF.

The V gene is TRBV24-1, the J gene TRBJ1-2, with D possibly being TRBD1 (5 bases). CDR1 is KGHDR and CDR2 is SFDVKD in the germline V gene. The CDR3 runs to 13 residues. V lost 5 bases and J 5 bases, leaving 11 bases between the germline ends. The CDR3 nucleotides are TGTGCCACCAGTGGGGGCGGGGCATATGGCTACACCTTC. Translating gives CATSGGGAYGYTF.

This clone was observed a single time. The chain has TRBV6-6 and TRBJ1-5, with D possibly TRBD1 on 5 matching bases. The V and J ends lost 6 bases and 0 bases respectively, with 12 bases between them. Germline CDR1 reads MNHNY; CDR2 reads SVGAGI (reference sequence). The CDR3 extends over 15 amino acids. The CDR3 sequence is CASSPTGNSNQPQHF. CDR3 DNA sequence: TGTGCCAGCAGCCCCACAGGTAATAGCAATCAGCCCCAGCATTTT.

This chain connects TRBV6-5 to TRBJ1-1, with 9 positions matching TRBD1. The trim removed 6 bases at V and 6 bases at J, leaving 5 bases unmatched. CDR1 is MNHEY, CDR2 SVGAGI, per germline. This CDR3 has 13 amino acids. The DNA for the CDR3 is TGTGCCAGCAGGTCCCGGGACAGGGCTGAAGCTTTCTTT. Its protein is CASRSRDRAEAFF.

The table lists this clone with a count of one. The chain couples TRBV3-1 (or the pseudogene TRBV3-2) to TRBJ1-6; D perhaps matches TRBD1 (5 bases). With 4 bases removed from V and 3 bases from J, the gap between germline ends came to 22 bases. The CDR3 contains 19 residues. Germline V gene lookup returns CDR1 LGHDT and CDR2 YNNKEL (reference sequence). This chain's CDR3 is CASSLVETETPNYNSPLHF. For the CDR3, the DNA is TGTGCCAGCAGCCTAGTAGAGACAGAGACCCCGAACTATAATTCACCCCTCCACTTT.

This clone was counted between two and nine times. The junction shows a germline mismatch at one end, possibly a read error. The chain recombines TRBV6-2 or TRBV6-3 with TRBJ2-5; D is uncertain. The CDR3 has 11 amino acids. Germline CDR1 and CDR2: MNHEY and SVGEGT. CDR3 DNA sequence: TGTGCCAGCAGTTACCAAGGGACCCAGTACTTC. Protein sequence: CASSYQGTQYF.

J is TRBJ2-1 and V is TRBV4-1; either TRBD1 or TRBD2 may supply D (5 bases each). Looked up from germline, CDR1 is MGHRA and CDR2 is YSYEKL. The CDR3 runs 16 residues. V was cut by 8 bases and J by 5 bases, with 22 bases left in between. The CDR3 DNA follows: TGCGCCAGCCCTCTACAGCAGAGGGGCCCCCACAATGAGCAGTTCTTC. This codes for CASPLQQRGPHNEQFF.

This rearrangement joins TRBV7-2 to TRBJ2-4; 7 bases map to TRBD2. Trimming removed 1 base from V and 8 bases from J; junction bases left unmatched: 11. The CDR3 totals 16 residues. Germline lookup yields CDR1 SGHTA and CDR2 FQGNSA. The CDR3 coding sequence is TGTGCCAGCAGCTTAGTTAATGCGGGAGTGTTTGACATTCAGTACTTC. This encodes CASSLVNAGVFDIQYF.

The V and J genes are TRBV4-2 and TRBJ1-1; 8 nucleotides align to TRBD1. There are 15 residues in the CDR3. The germline V gene encodes CDR1 LGHNA and CDR2 YNFKEQ. Trimming took 0 bases from V and 8 from J; bases not matched to a gene: 8. CDR3 sequence: CASSQDSRGPVEAFF. CDR3 nucleotide sequence: TGTGCCAGCAGCCAAGATTCCAGGGGGCCGGTGGAAGCTTTCTTT.

CDR3 in amino acids: CASSQGGLKEQYF. DNA of the CDR3: TGTGCCAGCAGCCAAGGTGGCTTAAAGGAGCAGTACTTC. The gene calls are TRBV3-1 (or the pseudogene TRBV3-2) and TRBJ2-7; D is undetermined. The CDR3 loop spans 13 amino acids. Germline CDR1 reads LGHDT; CDR2 reads YNNKEL (reference sequence). The V gene lost 1 base and the J gene lost 7 bases, with 11 bases spanning the gap.

The rearrangement links TRBV30 to TRBJ2-2; perhaps D is TRBD1 or TRBD2 (5 bases each). This CDR3 has 14 residues. CDR1 is GTSNPN, CDR2 SVGIG, per germline (reference sequence). V dropped 5 bases and J dropped 7 bases, with 17 bases sitting between them. In DNA, the CDR3 is TGTGCCTGGGACCGCCGGGGCGCGTACGGGGAGCTGTTTTTT. Its translation: CAWDRRGAYGELFF.

The chain employs TRBV4-3 and TRBJ2-1; no clear D gene. Germline CDR1 is LGHNA and CDR2 is YSLEER. There are 15 residues in the CDR3. The V gene lost 0 bases and the J gene lost 2 bases, with 8 bases spanning the gap. The CDR3 region has the DNA TGCGCCAGCAGCCAAGAAATTCGGCCCTACAATGAGCAGTTCTTC. Residues: CASSQEIRPYNEQFF.

The chain has TRBV19 and TRBJ1-1; D not resolved. The CDR3 extends over 14 amino acids. CDR1 is LNHDA and CDR2 is SQIVND in the germline V gene (reference sequence). V was pared by 1 base and J by 6 bases, with 12 bases between. CDR3 in amino acids: CASSIVGRVAEAFF. The DNA for the CDR3 is TGTGCCAGTAGTATAGTAGGGCGTGTGGCTGAAGCTTTCTTT.

The chain has TRBV21-1 and TRBJ1-5; no check of the table's D call, TRBD1, against the DNA was made. TRBV21-1 represents a pseudogene. CDR3 length: 17 residues. CDR3 sequence (DNA): TGTGCCAGCAGCGAACGACAGGACAGGGGAGTCTGTCAGCCCCAGCATTTT. Translated: CASSERQDRGVCQPQHF.